The clone carrying this TCR beta chain was observed a few times. The antigen is not known. This record comes from a study of blood T cells in healthy people across ages. Sample-barcoded 5' priming and a J-beta primer mix drove a second PCR of 7 to 11 cycles. TCRdb reanalysed the 5' RACE reads using MiXCR and keeps one entry per CDR3 protein. The sample consists of roughly 1,700,000 distinct CDR3 sequences, approximately 28% of them appearing once. General study points: Estimates of diversity drawn from one million T cells were considered underestimates. Aged donors had fewer naive CD4+ cells and lower diversity than long-lived donors. It was not known whether donors were CMV positive (a possible confounder of expanded clonotype changes).

Caucasian individuals from Russia who were healthy and aged roughly 6 to 95 acted as donors. Trimming removed 8 bases from V and 7 bases from J, with 18 bases in between. Germline-derived CDR1 and CDR2 are SGHTA and FQGNSA. CDR3 length: 15 amino acids. This chain joins TRBV7-2 and TRBJ1-6; the D gene is possibly TRBD1 (6 bases). The TCR was taken from a woman aged 30 to 39 in good health. Sequenced material: blood. In nucleotides, the CDR3 is TGTGCCAGCGTCCTCGGGGGGGGCACGAATTCACCCCTCCACTTT. Encoded protein: CASVLGGGTNSPLHF.